A single sample is the source of the 21 T cell receptor beta chains below, sequenced in a study of T cell repertoires in cytomegalovirus infection. One entry per CDR3 protein, called by TCRdb with MiXCR from the reads. The sample lists about 920,000 distinct CDR3 sequences, about 33% occurring once. No cognate antigen is known for these TCRs. The sequenced sample was cultured CD8+ T cells from PBMCs, obtained from culture after CMV antigen stimulation. These receptors came from a human donor in good health (CMV status not recorded). Some clones in this sample may be carry-over from other donors' samples.

The chain carries TRBV6-6 and TRBJ1-2, with 10 nucleotides matching TRBD1. Germline CDR1 is MNHNY and CDR2 is SVGAGI (reference sequence). CDR3 size: 15 residues. With V trimmed by 7 bases and J by 3 bases, 8 bases remained unmatched. For the CDR3, the DNA is TGTGCCAGCAAGCGGACAGGGGGTGATTACTATGGCTACACCTTC. Translating it yields CASKRTGGDYYGYTF.

This clonotype was counted at least ten times. The chain employs TRBV7-6 and TRBJ2-7; D is perhaps TRBD1 (7 bases). This CDR3 contains 12 residues. Trimming stripped 6 bases from V and 6 bases from J, with 12 bases between. CDR1 and CDR2 from the germline V gene are SGHVS and FNYEAQ. The CDR3, as DNA: TGTGCCAGCAGTCTTCAGGGGGGCGAGCAGTACTTC. Translated, it gives CASSLQGGEQYF. The full variable domain, rest sourced from reference TRBV7-6 and TRBJ2-7, is GAGVSQSPRYKVTKRGQDVALRCDPISGHVSLYWYRQALGQGPEFLTYFNYEAQQDKSGLPNDRFSAERPEGSISTLTIQRTEQRDSAMYRCASSLQGGEQYFGPGTRLTVT.

In its sample, this clonotype was seen once. A read error is possible here, since a much larger clone lies one base away. This chain links TRBV6-2 or TRBV6-3 with TRBJ2-7; D is unresolved. The germline CDR1 and CDR2 sequences are MNHEY and SVGEGT. The ends were cut back, 2 bases at V and 3 bases at J, with 2 bases in the middle. This CDR3 is built from 11 residues. This CDR3 is CASSYRYEQYF. The CDR3 nucleotides are TGTGCCAGCAGTTACCGCTACGAGCAGTACTTC.

In its sample, this clonotype was seen a few times. The chain joins TRBV19 to TRBJ1-1; no clear D gene. The CDR3 extends over 18 amino acids. Looked up from germline, CDR1 is LNHDA and CDR2 is SQIVND (reference sequence). V was clipped by 3 bases and J by 3 bases, with 23 bases between them. The CDR3 spells CASSMKELSPHPDTEAFF. In DNA, the CDR3 is TGTGCCAGTAGTATGAAGGAATTGTCCCCCCATCCGGACACTGAAGCTTTCTTT.

Details on this clonotype: This may stem from a read error, because a much larger clone lies one nucleotide away. The missing conserved phenylalanine or tryptophan at the end of this CDR3 makes a read error likely. The rearrangement joins TRBV7-6 to TRBJ2-3, with TRBD2 matching 10 bases. The length of the CDR3 is 15 residues. The germline CDR1 and CDR2 sequences are SGHVS and FNYEAQ. The V segment lost 5 bases and the J segment 2 bases; nucleotides outside the gene matches: 4. In nucleotides, the CDR3 is TGTGCCAGCAGCCGGACTAGCGGATACACAGATACGCAGTATTCT. Translated: CASSRTSGYTDTQYS.

Only a few counts were recorded for this clonotype. This chain uses TRBV9 with TRBJ1-1; 8 nucleotides align to TRBD1. V gave up 3 bases and J gave up 0 bases; unmatched junction bases: 7. Germline-derived CDR1 and CDR2 are SGDLS and YYNGEE. This CDR3 is built from 16 residues. The CDR3 DNA is TGTGCCAGCAGCGCGTCCCGGACAGGGCTGAACACTGAAGCTTTCTTT. Translated: CASSASRTGLNTEAFF. Filled out from reference TRBV9 and TRBJ1-1, the complete variable domain reads DSGVTQTPKHLITATGQRVTLRCSPRSGDLSVYWYQQSLDQGLQFLIQYYNGEERAKGNILERFSAQQFPDLHSELNLSSLELGDSALYFCASSASRTGLNTEAFFGQGTRLTVV.

This chain uses TRBV7-9 with TRBJ2-7, with TRBD2 matching 11 bases. The CDR3 spans 15 residues. From germline, CDR1 is SEHNR and CDR2 FQNEAQ (reference sequence). The CDR3, as DNA: TGTGCCAGCAGTCTAGCGGGGGGAACCTTATACGAGCAGTTCGTC. The encoded protein is CASSLAGGTLYEQFV.

This chain uses TRBV4-1 with TRBJ2-1; TRBD1 matches at 8 bases. CDR1 is MGHRA, CDR2 YSYEKL, per germline. V lost 5 bases, J lost 3 bases, and 6 bases stayed unmatched. The CDR3 is 15 residues long. CDR3 DNA: TGCGCCAGCAGCTTTCCGGGACAGGACTACAATGAGCAGTTCTTC. Protein sequence: CASSFPGQDYNEQFF.

This clonotype was observed a few times. Here the CDR3 reads CASSYRTPNTGELFF. The CDR3 bases are TGTGCCAGCAGTTATAGGACACCGAACACCGGGGAGCTGTTTTTT. The chain has TRBV6-2 or TRBV6-3 and TRBJ2-2, with D tentatively TRBD1 (5 bases). The CDR3 runs 15 residues. The germline gives CDR1 MNHEY, CDR2 SVGEGT. Between the trimmed V and J ends, which lost 3 bases and 0 bases, there was a span of 8 bases.

The CDR3 coding sequence is TGCGCCAGCAGCCATCGTCGACAGGTTGGTCAGCCCCAGCATTTT. The encoded protein is CASSHRRQVGQPQHF. The rearrangement joins TRBV4-3 to TRBJ1-5, with a tentative D call TRBD1 (6 bases). Looked up from germline, CDR1 is LGHNA and CDR2 is YSLEER. V shed 3 bases and J shed 6 bases, with 15 bases lying between them. CDR3 length: 15 residues.

This chain joins TRBV27 and TRBJ2-3; 7 bases align to TRBD1. With V trimmed by 2 bases and J by 4 bases, 6 bases remained unmatched. CDR3 length: 15 residues. The germline V gene encodes CDR1 MNHEY and CDR2 SMNVEV (reference sequence). The CDR3 sequence: CASSLVQGWADTQYF. CDR3 coding DNA: TGTGCCAGCAGTTTAGTACAGGGGTGGGCAGATACGCAGTATTTT.

This clonotype was observed a few times. V is TRBV7-9 and J is TRBJ1-6; D might be TRBD1 (5 bases). The CDR3 contains 15 residues. V lost 4 bases and J 4 bases, leaving 11 bases between the germline ends. The germline gives CDR1 SEHNR, CDR2 FQNEAQ (reference sequence). The CDR3 DNA reads TGTGCCAGCAGCTCGAAGACAGTGTATAATTCACCCCTCCACTTT. Protein sequence: CASSSKTVYNSPLHF. Full variable domain (outside the CDR3, taken from reference TRBV7-9 and TRBJ1-6): DTGVSQNPRHKITKRGQNVTFRCDPISEHNRLYWYRQTLGQGPEFLTYFQNEAQLEKSRLLSDRFSAERPKGSFSTLEIQRTEQGDSAMYLCASSSKTVYNSPLHFGNGTRLTVT.

This clonotype was observed a few times. The chain carries TRBV10-3 and TRBJ2-7, with 8 bases matching TRBD1. Trimming cost V 0 bases and J 2 bases; bases outside gene matches: 3. The CDR3 is 15 amino acids. The V gene's germline CDR1 is ENHRY and CDR2 SYGVKD. Written as DNA, the CDR3 is TGTGCCATCAGTGAGTCCGGGACAGGCCCCTACGAGCAGTACGTC. Its protein is CAISESGTGPYEQYV.

The chain recombines TRBV12-3 or TRBV12-4 with TRBJ2-3; TRBD2 is a possible D gene (6 bases). The CDR3 sequence is 18 residues long. The V gene lost 6 bases and the J gene lost 3 bases, with 25 bases spanning the gap. CDR3 protein: CASSPYPGTGVPTDTQYF. CDR3 nucleotides: TGTGCCAGCAGCCCTTACCCCGGGACTGGTGTGCCAACAGATACGCAGTATTTT.

Notes on this clonotype: With a much larger clone just one base away, this may be a read error. The genes are TRBV11-2 and TRBJ2-1; 10 positions agree with TRBD2. The CDR3 sequence is 17 residues long. From germline, CDR1 is SGHAT and CDR2 FQNNGV. V shed 7 bases, J shed 2 bases, and the junction held 11 bases outside the gene matches. The CDR3 here is CASTRTSGLRAYNEQFF. The CDR3, as DNA: TGTGCCAGCACTAGGACTAGCGGTCTGAGGGCCTACAATGAGCAGTTCTTC.

This chain joins TRBV19 and TRBJ2-2; D remains ambiguous. CDR3 length: 15 amino acids. The V and J ends lost 4 bases and 1 base respectively, with 10 bases between them. Germline values: CDR1 LNHDA, CDR2 SQIVND (reference sequence). CDR3 nucleotides: TGTGCCAGTAGTAGTTCTTTCATGAACACCGGGGAGCTGTTTTTT. It encodes CASSSSFMNTGELFF.

This rearrangement joins TRBV7-6 to TRBJ2-3, with 8 positions matching TRBD2. The CDR3 is made up of 15 amino acids. Germline loops: CDR1 SGHVS, CDR2 FNYEAQ. V lost 7 bases, J lost 1 base, and 7 bases stayed unmatched. This CDR3 is CASTSKRGRTDTQYF. CDR3 nucleotide sequence: TGTGCCAGCACCTCAAAGCGGGGGCGCACAGATACGCAGTATTTT. Complete variable domain (other parts from reference TRBV7-6 and TRBJ2-3): GAGVSQSPRYKVTKRGQDVALRCDPISGHVSLYWYRQALGQGPEFLTYFNYEAQQDKSGLPNDRFSAERPEGSISTLTIQRTEQRDSAMYRCASTSKRGRTDTQYFGPGTRLTVL.

J is TRBJ2-5 and V is TRBV6-2 or TRBV6-3; maybe TRBD2 (6 bases). The length of the CDR3 is 14 residues. The germline V and J ends were trimmed by 4 bases and 2 bases, with 11 bases remaining between them. Germline V CDR1 and CDR2: MNHEY, SVGEGT. The CDR3 sequence: CASSSSEEQETQYF. CDR3 sequence (DNA): TGTGCCAGCAGTTCTAGCGAAGAGCAAGAGACCCAGTACTTC.

This clonotype was seen at least ten times. The V gene is TRBV4-2, the J gene TRBJ2-1; 9 bases are a match to TRBD2. V was pared by 4 bases and J by 0 bases, with 10 bases of the junction left unmatched. Germline CDR1 reads LGHNA; CDR2 reads YNFKEQ. CDR3 length equals 18 residues. Here the CDR3 DNA reads TGTGCCAGCAGCCCATCTCTTAGCGGGGGTCTCTCCTACAATGAGCAGTTCTTC. It translates to CASSPSLSGGLSYNEQFF.

The chain has TRBV6-1 and TRBJ2-6; D is uncertain. CDR3 size: 15 residues. Germline CDR1 and CDR2: MNHNS and SASEGT. V lost 6 bases and J 0 bases, leaving 9 bases between the germline ends. CDR3: CASRGFSSGANVLTF. CDR3 bases: TGTGCCAGCAGGGGTTTCAGCTCTGGGGCCAACGTCCTGACTTTC.

The V gene is TRBV6-2 or TRBV6-3, the J gene TRBJ2-3; TRBD2 matches 10 bases. Per the germline V gene, CDR1 is MNHEY and CDR2 is SVGEGT. The V and J ends lost 2 bases and 6 bases, in that order; junction bases with no gene match: 5. The CDR3 totals 15 residues. This CDR3 is CASSYTSSGGDTQYF. As DNA, the CDR3 is TGTGCCAGCAGTTACACATCTAGCGGGGGTGATACGCAGTATTTT.